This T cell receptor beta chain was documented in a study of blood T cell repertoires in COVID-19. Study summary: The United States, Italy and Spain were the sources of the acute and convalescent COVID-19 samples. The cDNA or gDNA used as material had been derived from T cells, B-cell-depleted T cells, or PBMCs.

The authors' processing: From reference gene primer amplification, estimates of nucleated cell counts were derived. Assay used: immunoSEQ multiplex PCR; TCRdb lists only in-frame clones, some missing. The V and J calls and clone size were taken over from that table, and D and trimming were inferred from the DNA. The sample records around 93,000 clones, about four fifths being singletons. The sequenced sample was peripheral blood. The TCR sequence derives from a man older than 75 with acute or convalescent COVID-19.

In nucleotides, the CDR3 is TGTGCCAGCCACCCAAAGGGGAGCACAGATACGCAGTATTTT. Residues: CASHPKGSTDTQYF. The V call is TRBV18, the J call TRBJ2-3; a possible D gene is TRBD1 (5 bases). V gave up 8 bases and J gave up 0 bases, with 12 bases separating them. Germline loops: CDR1 KGHSH, CDR2 LQKENI. The CDR3 is 14 residues long.